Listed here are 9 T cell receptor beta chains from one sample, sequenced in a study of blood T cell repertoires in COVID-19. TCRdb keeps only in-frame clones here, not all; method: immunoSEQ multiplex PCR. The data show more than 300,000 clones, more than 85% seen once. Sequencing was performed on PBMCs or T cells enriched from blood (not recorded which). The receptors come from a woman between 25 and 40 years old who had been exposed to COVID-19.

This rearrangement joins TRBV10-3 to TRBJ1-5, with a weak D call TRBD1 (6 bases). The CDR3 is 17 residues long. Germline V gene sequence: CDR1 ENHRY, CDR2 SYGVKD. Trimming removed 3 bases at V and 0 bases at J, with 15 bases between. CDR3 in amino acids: CAISDQRQVHSNQPQHF. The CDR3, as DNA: TGTGCCATCAGTGACCAACGACAGGTCCATAGCAATCAGCCCCAGCATTTT.

The chain's CDR3 is CASSQTGRAEAFF. In nucleotides, the CDR3 is TGTGCCAGCAGTCAAACAGGGAGGGCTGAAGCTTTCTTT. The V call is TRBV6-2 or TRBV6-3, the J call TRBJ1-1; a weak D match, TRBD1 (6 bases). Germline V lookup: CDR1 MNHEY, CDR2 SVGEGT. Trimming cost V 5 bases and J 6 bases, with 13 bases left between them. The CDR3 length is 13 residues.

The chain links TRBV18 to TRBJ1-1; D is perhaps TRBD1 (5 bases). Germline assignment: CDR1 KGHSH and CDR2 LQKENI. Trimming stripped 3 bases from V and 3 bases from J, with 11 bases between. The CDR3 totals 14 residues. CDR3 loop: CASSPKRGDTEAFF. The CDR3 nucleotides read TGTGCCAGCTCACCGAAAAGGGGTGACACTGAAGCTTTCTTT.

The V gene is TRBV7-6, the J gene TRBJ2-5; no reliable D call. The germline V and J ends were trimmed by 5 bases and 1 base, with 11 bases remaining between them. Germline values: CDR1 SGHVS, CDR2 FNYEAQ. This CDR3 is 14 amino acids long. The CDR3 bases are TGTGCCAGCAGCATTCTGGAGATCCAAGAGACCCAGTACTTC. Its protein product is CASSILEIQETQYF.

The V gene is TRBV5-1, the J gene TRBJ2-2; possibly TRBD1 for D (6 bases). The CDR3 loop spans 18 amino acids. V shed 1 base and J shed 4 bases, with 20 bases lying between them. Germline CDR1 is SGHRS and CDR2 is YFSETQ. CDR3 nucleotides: TGCGCCAGCAGCTTGACGCAGGGGACCCGACGGGGCACCGGGGAGCTGTTTTTT. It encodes CASSLTQGTRRGTGELFF.

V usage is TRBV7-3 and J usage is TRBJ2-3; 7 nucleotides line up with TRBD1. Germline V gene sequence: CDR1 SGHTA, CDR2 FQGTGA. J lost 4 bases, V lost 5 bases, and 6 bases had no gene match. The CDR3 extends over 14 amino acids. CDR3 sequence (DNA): TGTGCCAGCAGCCCCCCCGACAGGGCAGATACGCAGTATTTT. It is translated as CASSPPDRADTQYF.

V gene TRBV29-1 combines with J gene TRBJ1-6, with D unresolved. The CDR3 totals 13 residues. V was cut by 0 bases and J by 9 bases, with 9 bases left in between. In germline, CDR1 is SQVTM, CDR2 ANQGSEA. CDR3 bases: TGCAGCGTTGAAGATCGCCCAGGTTCACCCCTCCACTTT. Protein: CSVEDRPGSPLHF.

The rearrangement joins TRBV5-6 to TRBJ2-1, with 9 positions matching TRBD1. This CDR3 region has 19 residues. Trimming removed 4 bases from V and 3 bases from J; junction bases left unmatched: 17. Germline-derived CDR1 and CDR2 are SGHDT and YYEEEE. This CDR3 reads CASSRWGQGGVRFYNEQFF. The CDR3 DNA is TGTGCCAGCAGCCGCTGGGGACAGGGTGGCGTTCGGTTCTACAATGAGCAGTTCTTC.

The CDR3 nucleotides are TGTGCCTGGAGTGCTCGGGGGTCGGGCTACACCTTC. Its translation: CAWSARGSGYTF. The chain employs TRBV30 and TRBJ1-2; D perhaps matches TRBD1 (5 bases). Trimming stripped 1 base from V and 8 bases from J, with 11 bases between. CDR1 and CDR2 from the germline V gene are GTSNPN and SVGIG (reference sequence). There are 12 residues in the CDR3.